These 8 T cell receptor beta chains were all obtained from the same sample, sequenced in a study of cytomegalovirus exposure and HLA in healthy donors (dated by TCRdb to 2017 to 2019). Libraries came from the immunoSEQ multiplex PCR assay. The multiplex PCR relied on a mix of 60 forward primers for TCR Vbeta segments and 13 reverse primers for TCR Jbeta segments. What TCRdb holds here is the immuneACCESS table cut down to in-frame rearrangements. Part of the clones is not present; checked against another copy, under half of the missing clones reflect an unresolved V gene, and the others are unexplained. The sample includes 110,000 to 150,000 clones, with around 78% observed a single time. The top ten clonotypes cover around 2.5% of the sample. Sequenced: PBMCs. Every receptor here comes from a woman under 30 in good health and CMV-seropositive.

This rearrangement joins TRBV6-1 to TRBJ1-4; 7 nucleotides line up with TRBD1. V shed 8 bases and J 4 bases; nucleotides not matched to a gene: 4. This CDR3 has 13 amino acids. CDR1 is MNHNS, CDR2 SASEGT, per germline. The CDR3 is CASRDSINEKLFF. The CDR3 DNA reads TGTGCCAGCCGGGACAGTATTAATGAAAAACTGTTTTTT.

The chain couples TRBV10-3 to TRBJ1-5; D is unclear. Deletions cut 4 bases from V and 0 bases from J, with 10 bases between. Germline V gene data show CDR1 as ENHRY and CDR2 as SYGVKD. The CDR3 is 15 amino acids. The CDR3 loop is CAISAAGVSNQPQHF. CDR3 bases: TGTGCCATCAGTGCGGCAGGCGTTAGCAATCAGCCCCAGCATTTT.

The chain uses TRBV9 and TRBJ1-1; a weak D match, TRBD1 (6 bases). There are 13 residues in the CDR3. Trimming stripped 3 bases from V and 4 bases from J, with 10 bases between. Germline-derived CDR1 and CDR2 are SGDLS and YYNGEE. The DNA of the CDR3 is TGTGCCAGCAGCGAAACAGGGAGCACTGAAGCTTTCTTT. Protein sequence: CASSETGSTEAFF.

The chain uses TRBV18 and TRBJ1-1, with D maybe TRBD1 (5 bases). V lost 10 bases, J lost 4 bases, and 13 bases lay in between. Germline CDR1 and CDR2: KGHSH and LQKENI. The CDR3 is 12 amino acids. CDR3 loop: CATGGISTEAFF. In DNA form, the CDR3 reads TGTGCCACCGGGGGGATAAGCACTGAAGCTTTCTTT. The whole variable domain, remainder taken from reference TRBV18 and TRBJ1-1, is NAGVMQNPRHLVRRRGQEARLRCSPMKGHSHVYWYRQLPEEGLKFMVYLQKENIIDESGMPKERFSAEFPKEGPSILRIQQVVRGDSAAYFCATGGISTEAFFGQGTRLTVV.

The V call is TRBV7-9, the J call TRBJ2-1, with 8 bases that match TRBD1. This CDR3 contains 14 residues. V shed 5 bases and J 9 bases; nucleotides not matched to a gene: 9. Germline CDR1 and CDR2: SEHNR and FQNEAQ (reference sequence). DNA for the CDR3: TGTGCCAGCAGCCAATGGACAGGGAAGGGTGAGCAGTTCTTC. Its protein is CASSQWTGKGEQFF.

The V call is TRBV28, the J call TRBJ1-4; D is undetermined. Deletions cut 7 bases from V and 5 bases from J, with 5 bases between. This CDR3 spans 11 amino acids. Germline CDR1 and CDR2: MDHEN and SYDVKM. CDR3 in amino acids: CASTQNEKLFF. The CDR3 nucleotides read TGTGCCAGCACCCAAAATGAAAAACTGTTTTTT.

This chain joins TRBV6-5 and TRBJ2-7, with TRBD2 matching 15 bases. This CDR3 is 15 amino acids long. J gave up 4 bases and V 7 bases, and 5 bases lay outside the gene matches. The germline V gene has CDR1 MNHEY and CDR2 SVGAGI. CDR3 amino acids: CASTGTSGGLYEQYF. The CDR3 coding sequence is TGTGCCAGCACCGGGACTAGCGGGGGGTTGTACGAGCAGTACTTC.

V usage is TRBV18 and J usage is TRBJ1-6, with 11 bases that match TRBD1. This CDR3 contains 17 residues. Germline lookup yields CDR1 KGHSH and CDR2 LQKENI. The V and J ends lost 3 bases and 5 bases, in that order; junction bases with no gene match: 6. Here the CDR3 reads CASSPQGQGANNSPLHF. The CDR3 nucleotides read TGTGCCAGCTCACCCCAAGGACAGGGGGCGAATAATTCACCCCTCCACTTT. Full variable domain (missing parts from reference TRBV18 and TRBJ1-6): NAGVMQNPRHLVRRRGQEARLRCSPMKGHSHVYWYRQLPEEGLKFMVYLQKENIIDESGMPKERFSAEFPKEGPSILRIQQVVRGDSAAYFCASSPQGQGANNSPLHFGNGTRLTVT.